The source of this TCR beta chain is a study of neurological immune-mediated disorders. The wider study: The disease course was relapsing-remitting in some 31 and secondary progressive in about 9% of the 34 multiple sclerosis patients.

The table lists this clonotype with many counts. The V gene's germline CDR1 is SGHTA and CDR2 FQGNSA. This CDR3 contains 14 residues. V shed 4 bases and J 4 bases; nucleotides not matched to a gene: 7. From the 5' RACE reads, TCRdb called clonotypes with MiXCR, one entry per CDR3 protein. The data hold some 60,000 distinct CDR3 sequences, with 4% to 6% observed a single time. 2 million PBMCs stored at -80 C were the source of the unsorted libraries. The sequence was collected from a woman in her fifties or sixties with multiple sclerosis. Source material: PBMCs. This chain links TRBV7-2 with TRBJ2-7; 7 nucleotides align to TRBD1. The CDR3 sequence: CASSYYGTDYEQYV. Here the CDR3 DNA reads TGTGCCAGCAGCTACTACGGGACAGATTACGAGCAGTACGTC.